The rows below give T cell receptor beta chains drawn from one sample of a study of beta chain features in type 1 diabetes. TCRdb keeps only in-frame clones here, not all; method: immunoSEQ multiplex PCR. The profile covers about 160,000 clones, with roughly 8% appearing a single time and under 0.55% taken by the ten largest. Sequencing was performed on central memory CD4+ T cells from blood. Receptors were obtained from a man aged 18 to 30 with type 1 diabetes. Both conserved end residues are part of each CDR3. The D gene is left open where the match is weak. Expanded clones get a size class; other rows say once, few or many, or leave the size out.

V	D	size	J	DNA	CDR3
TRBV25-1	.	.	TRBJ1-1	TGTGCCAGCAGTCCTAGCAAAGGGTACACTGAAGCTTTCTTT	CASSPSKGYTEAFF
TRBV2	.	.	TRBJ1-1	TGTGCCAGCAGTGTTGCATACGGGGTTTCCACTGAAGCTTTCTTT	CASSVAYGVSTEAFF
TRBV30	.	.	TRBJ2-4	TGTGCCTGGGATAGGGGGGGAGGAAACATTCAGTACTTC	CAWDRGGGNIQYF
TRBV30	TRBD1	.	TRBJ1-6	TGTGCCTGGAGTGTTTGGCAGGGGGTCTCACCCCTCCACTTT	CAWSVWQGVSPLHF
TRBV11-2	TRBD1	few	TRBJ2-7	TGTGCCAGCAGCAAGTACAGGGGTTCCTACGAGCAGTACTTC	CASSKYRGSYEQYF
TRBV15	.	.	TRBJ2-4	TGTGCCACCAGCAGAGACAGGGGAGCACCACCGGCCAAAAACATTCAGTACTTC	CATSRDRGAPPAKNIQYF
TRBV30	.	.	TRBJ2-7	TGTGCCTGGAGCGTGATGGCGGGGGAGCAGTACTTC	CAWSVMAGEQYF
TRBV18	.	few	TRBJ1-6	TGTGCCAGCTCACCGGCCTCCGGGGGGCGGATTTCACCCCTCCACTTT	CASSPASGGRISPLHF
TRBV5-1	TRBD1	many	TRBJ2-1	TGCGCCAGCAGCGTCGGACAGGGCTTTAATGAGCAGTTCTTC	CASSVGQGFNEQFF
TRBV27	TRBD1	.	TRBJ1-1	TGTGCCAGCAGTTTTCTGACAGGGGGTGGGCGGAACACTGAAGCTTTCTTT	CASSFLTGGGRNTEAFF
TRBV29-1	.	few	TRBJ1-2	TGCAGCGTTGAAACCCCAGGGCGGAGTGGCTACACCTTC	CSVETPGRSGYTF
TRBV29-1	TRBD2	many	TRBJ2-1	TGCAGCTTCTCCTCGACTAGCGGTAAAGGTGAGCAGTTCTTC	CSFSSTSGKGEQFF
TRBV4-2	TRBD2	few	TRBJ2-7	TGTGCCAGCAGCCAAGATAAGACTAGCGGCATCATATCCTACGAGCAGTACTTC	CASSQDKTSGIISYEQYF
TRBV5-1	TRBD1	.	TRBJ2-3	TGCGCCAGCAGCTCGGGACAGGGCACAGATACGCAGTATTTT	CASSSGQGTDTQYF
TRBV19	TRBD1	.	TRBJ1-1	TGTGCCAGTACCCTAGGACAGGGGAAGGAAGCTTTCTTT	CASTLGQGKEAFF
TRBV19	.	.	TRBJ2-5	TGTGCCAGTAGTATCCGACGGGGGGCCGTGGAGACCCAGTACTTC	CASSIRRGAVETQYF
TRBV30	.	few	TRBJ1-2	TGTGCCTGGAGGTCTACTACAGGGAACAACGACTACACCTTC	CAWRSTTGNNDYTF
TRBV28	.	.	TRBJ1-1	TGTGCCAGCAGTTTTAGGGGTTTGCGAGCTTTCTTT	CASSFRGLRAFF
TRBV7-2	TRBD1	few	TRBJ2-1	TGTGCCAGCAGCTTAGCAGGACAGGGGGCTTGGGAGCAGTTCTTC	CASSLAGQGAWEQFF
TRBV7-9	.	.	TRBJ2-5	TGTGCCAGCAGCCTGCAGGGTTTTGAGACCCAGTACTTC	CASSLQGFETQYF
TRBV28	TRBD2	few	TRBJ2-1	TGTGCCAGCAGGGGACTAGCGGGGTACAATGAGCAGTTCTTC	CASRGLAGYNEQFF
TRBV4-2	TRBD1	.	TRBJ2-7	TGTGCCAGCAGCCTTCAGGGGGTGGACGAGCAGTACTTC	CASSLQGVDEQYF
TRBV11-2	.	.	TRBJ2-7	TGTGCCAGCAGCTCTAGGGGGGAGGGGAGGCCCTACGAGCAGTACTTC	CASSSRGEGRPYEQYF
TRBV30	TRBD2	.	TRBJ2-1	TGTGCCTGGAGCGGACTAGCGGGGCACAATGAGCAGTTCTTC	CAWSGLAGHNEQFF
TRBV29-1	.	few	TRBJ2-4	TGCAGCGTTGAAGGTTTAAACAGGGAGAACATTCAGTACTTC	CSVEGLNRENIQYF
TRBV5-1	TRBD1	few	TRBJ2-7	TGCGCCAGCAGCGCCACCGGGACAGCATCGGTCGAGCAGTACTTC	CASSATGTASVEQYF
TRBV11-2	.	.	TRBJ2-7	TGTGCCAGCAGCTTAGAGGGCAGGTCCTACGAGCAGTACTTC	CASSLEGRSYEQYF
TRBV29-1	.	many	TRBJ2-3	TGCAGCGTTGACTTAGAGCCGCAGTATTTT	CSVDLEPQYF
TRBV5-6	TRBD1	few	TRBJ2-7	TGTGCCAGCAGCAGACAAGGACAGGGATTCTACGAGCAGTACTTC	CASSRQGQGFYEQYF
TRBV15	TRBD2	.	TRBJ2-3	TGTGCCACCAGCTTGGGCGGACTAGCGGGAGTTTGGTCAGATACGCAGTATTTT	CATSLGGLAGVWSDTQYF
TRBV30	TRBD1	few	TRBJ1-1	TGTGCCTGGAGTGTATCCGGGACAGGGATAGGAGCTTTCTTT	CAWSVSGTGIGAFF
TRBV5-1	.	few	TRBJ1-1	TGCGCCAGCAGCTTCCGGGAGAACACTGAAGCTTTCTTT	CASSFRENTEAFF
TRBV18	.	few	TRBJ2-5	TGTGCCAGCTCACAGGGGCTCCAAGAGACCCAGTACTTC	CASSQGLQETQYF
TRBV7-8	.	.	TRBJ2-7	TGTGCCAGCAGCGGATTCGCCTCTCAGGCCTACGAGCAGTACTTC	CASSGFASQAYEQYF
TRBV18	TRBD1	few	TRBJ2-5	TGTGCCAGCTCACCCGGGACAGGGGGGAAGGAGACCCAGTACTTC	CASSPGTGGKETQYF
TRBV7-2	TRBD2	.	TRBJ2-7	TGTGCCAGCAGCCCAAGAGGTCTAGCGGGTAACATTTACGAGCAGTACTTC	CASSPRGLAGNIYEQYF
TRBV30	.	few	TRBJ1-1	TGTGCCTGGAGTGTAGAGCGGGACACTGAAGCTTTCTTT	CAWSVERDTEAFF
TRBV29-1	.	.	TRBJ2-3	TGCAGCGTTGAACCTCACACCCGGGACTGGAATACGCAGTATTTT	CSVEPHTRDWNTQYF
TRBV9	.	.	TRBJ1-1	TGTGCCAGCAGCGGGACAGACATGAACACTGAAGCTTTCTTT	CASSGTDMNTEAFF
TRBV5-4	.	.	TRBJ1-2	TGTGCCAGCGCGGTAAACATCGCGCTAGGCTATGGCTACACCTTC	CASAVNIALGYGYTF
TRBV5-1	TRBD1	.	TRBJ1-3	TGCGCCAGCAGCAGGGACAGCCGCGACACCATATATTTT	CASSRDSRDTIYF
TRBV19	.	.	TRBJ2-7	TGTGCCAGTAGTATGAACGGCGGCTCCTTGGAGCAGTACTTC	CASSMNGGSLEQYF
TRBV5-1	.	few	TRBJ2-7	TGCGCCAGCAGTATGGACAAGAGCTCCTACGAGCAGTACTTC	CASSMDKSSYEQYF
TRBV9	TRBD1	.	TRBJ2-6	TGTGCCAGCAGCCTCAAGACAGGGCATGGCTCTGGGGCCAACGTCCTGACTTTC	CASSLKTGHGSGANVLTF
TRBV6-1	.	few	TRBJ1-1	TGTGCCGGGGGGGGTTGGATGAACACTGAAGCTTTCTTT	CAGGGWMNTEAFF
TRBV11-2	.	.	TRBJ1-6	TGTGCCAGCAGCCTAGGCCCTGCGCCCCTCCACTTT	CASSLGPAPLHF
TRBV14	TRBD1	.	TRBJ2-7	TGTGCCAGCAGCCAAGATCGGGGACAGGGCCGACAGTACTTC	CASSQDRGQGRQYF
TRBV15	TRBD1	.	TRBJ1-5	TGTGCCACCAGCCGGCCAGGGGGCAAACAGCCCCAGCATTTT	CATSRPGGKQPQHF
TRBV7-2	TRBD2	few	TRBJ2-3	TGTGCCAGCAGCTCGGGAGCGGGGTTAGGGCAGTATTTT	CASSSGAGLGQYF
TRBV4-3	.	.	TRBJ1-1	TGCGCCAGCAGCCAAGAGGCCGGCAGGGTTTTTGACACTGAAGCTTTCTTT	CASSQEAGRVFDTEAFF
TRBV28	.	few	TRBJ2-7	TGTGCCAGCAAAAAGGAGTTCTCCTCCTACGAGCAGTACTTC	CASKKEFSSYEQYF
TRBV15	.	.	TRBJ1-2	TGTGCCACCAGCAGAGATCTCCTAGGGGGTAACTATGGCTACACCTTC	CATSRDLLGGNYGYTF
TRBV7-2	.	.	TRBJ2-2	TGTGCCAGCAGCCCCAAGGGGTGGAACACCGGGGAGCTGTTTTTT	CASSPKGWNTGELFF
TRBV10-2	.	few	TRBJ1-3	TGCGCCAGCAGTGAGTCGGCAGGATCCTCTGGAAACACCATATATTTT	CASSESAGSSGNTIYF
TRBV9	.	few	TRBJ2-3	TGTGCCAGCAGCGTAGCGGCAGGGGAAGATACGCAGTATTTT	CASSVAAGEDTQYF
TRBV28	.	few	TRBJ2-7	TGTGCCAGCAGTTTAGCGACATCCCACTACGAGCAGTACTTC	CASSLATSHYEQYF